The 9 T cell receptor beta chains presented below share a single source sample, sequenced in a study of T cell responses to AZD1222 COVID-19 vaccine. Some clones are missing from TCRdb's copy, which holds only in-frame ones; the method was immunoSEQ multiplex PCR. Among around 120,000 clones, about nine tenths were seen once, and the ten largest hold 18%. The sequencing used peripheral blood, collected on day 0 of MenACWY control vaccination. All receptors come from an adult in good health.

The V gene is TRBV5-1, the J gene TRBJ2-7; 7 nucleotides match TRBD1. CDR1 SGHRS and CDR2 YFSETQ come from the germline V gene. The CDR3 length is 14 residues. Germline trimming cut 0 bases from V and 7 bases from J; bases unmatched to any gene: 7. The CDR3 sequence is CASSLAAGGEEQYF. CDR3 nucleotide sequence: TGCGCCAGCAGCTTGGCGGCAGGGGGTGAGGAGCAGTACTTC.

The V call is TRBV28, the J call TRBJ1-4; 7 bases agree with TRBD1. Germline-derived CDR1 and CDR2 are MDHEN and SYDVKM. This CDR3 has 15 amino acids. V shed 3 bases and J 0 bases; nucleotides not matched to a gene: 1. CDR3 coding DNA: TGTGCCAGCAGTTTTAGGGGGCCAACTAATGAAAAACTGTTTTTT. Residues: CASSFRGPTNEKLFF.

J is TRBJ2-7 and V is TRBV14; TRBD2 is a possible D gene (6 bases). Germline CDR1 reads SGHDN; CDR2 reads FVKESK. The V end lost 8 bases, the J end lost 3 bases, and 14 bases lay between the germline ends. This CDR3 comprises 13 residues. The CDR3 DNA reads TGTGCCAGCTCGCCGGGAGCTGACTACGAGCAGTACTTC. Translated, it gives CASSPGADYEQYF.

The gene calls are TRBV6-5 and TRBJ1-4; D perhaps matches TRBD1 (6 bases). V was cut by 1 base and J by 7 bases, with 13 bases left in between. Germline V gives CDR1 MNHEY, CDR2 SVGAGI. The CDR3 sequence is 15 residues long. The CDR3 reads CASSYYRVKGEKLFF. DNA of the CDR3: TGTGCCAGCAGTTACTACAGGGTAAAGGGTGAAAAACTGTTTTTT.

This clone has a handful of counts. The CDR3 DNA is TGTGCCAGCAGCACCGGACAGGGAGGCGAGCAGTACTTC. Translating it yields CASSTGQGGEQYF. This chain links TRBV9 with TRBJ2-7; 8 bases match TRBD1. Per germline, CDR1 SGDLS and CDR2 YYNGEE. The CDR3 spans 13 residues. Trimming at V came to 4 bases and at J to 6 bases, leaving 6 bases not matched to a gene.

This clone appeared a single time. The chain is built from TRBV9 and TRBJ2-7, with 9 nucleotides matching TRBD2. This CDR3 contains 14 residues. The junction had 2 bases not matched to a gene; V was cut back by 4 bases and J by 0 bases. Germline CDR1 is SGDLS and CDR2 is YYNGEE. CDR3 loop: CASSRTSASYEQYF. CDR3 sequence (DNA): TGTGCCAGCAGCAGGACTAGCGCCTCCTACGAGCAGTACTTC.

This clone was seen only a few times. V usage is TRBV9 and J usage is TRBJ2-7, with 9 bases identical to TRBD2. The CDR3 runs 15 residues. V gave up 7 bases and J gave up 1 base; unmatched junction bases: 9. Germline values: CDR1 SGDLS, CDR2 YYNGEE. CDR3 sequence reads: CASGKGTSPSYEQYF. Here the CDR3 DNA reads TGTGCCAGCGGGAAAGGGACTAGCCCATCCTACGAGCAGTACTTC.

The gene calls are TRBV6-5 and TRBJ2-3; TRBD1 matches 9 bases. V lost 4 bases to trimming and J lost 2 bases; unmatched junction nucleotides: 7. Per the germline V gene, CDR1 is MNHEY and CDR2 is SVGAGI. This CDR3 has 16 residues. In nucleotides, the CDR3 is TGTGCCAGCAGTTTCCCCGGGACAGGGTACACAGATACGCAGTATTTT. This codes for CASSFPGTGYTDTQYF.

CDR3 sequence reads: CSAPTGGGAFF. The CDR3 coding sequence is TGCAGTGCTCCAACAGGGGGCGGGGCTTTCTTT. The V and J genes are TRBV20-1 and TRBJ1-1; 9 bases are a match to TRBD1. Trimming took 5 bases from V and 11 from J; bases not matched to a gene: 6. The CDR3 runs 11 residues. Germline values: CDR1 DFQATT, CDR2 SNEGSKA (reference sequence).